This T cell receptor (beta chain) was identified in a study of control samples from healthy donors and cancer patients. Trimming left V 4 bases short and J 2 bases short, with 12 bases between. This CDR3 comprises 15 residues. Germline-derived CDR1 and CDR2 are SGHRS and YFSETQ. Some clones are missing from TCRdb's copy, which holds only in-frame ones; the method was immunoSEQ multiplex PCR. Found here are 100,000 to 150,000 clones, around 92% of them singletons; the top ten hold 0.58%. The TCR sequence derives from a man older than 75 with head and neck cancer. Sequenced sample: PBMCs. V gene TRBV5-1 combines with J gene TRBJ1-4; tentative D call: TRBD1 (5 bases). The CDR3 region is CASSPGGGTNEKLFF. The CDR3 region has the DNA TGCGCCAGCAGCCCGGGCGGGGGGACTAATGAAAAACTGTTTTTT.